The clone carrying this TCR beta chain was found a few times. Antigen unknown. Method: immunoSEQ multiplex PCR; TCRdb's copy keeps in-frame clones and lacks some. The sample shows tens of thousands of clones, nearly 90% of them seen only once. This specimen comes from a study of OX40 agonist ivuxolimab in advanced cancers. Study-wide results and limits: Within 6 weeks, CD4+ and CD8+ blood T cells expanded clonally at 0.1 to 3.0 mg/kg.

The specimen comprised CD4+ or CD8+ T cells sorted from blood, sampled in a trial of the OX40 agonist ivuxolimab. This TCR was recovered from an adult with an advanced solid tumor such as melanoma, head and neck, liver or kidney cancer.

The CDR3 region has the DNA TGTGCCAGCCGTGCGGGACGGCGCAATCAGCCCCAGCATTTT. Protein product: CASRAGRRNQPQHF. The gene calls are TRBV6-5 and TRBJ1-5; D might be TRBD1 (5 bases). This CDR3 comprises 14 residues. Deletions cut 8 bases from V and 2 bases from J, with 13 bases between. Germline lookup yields CDR1 MNHEY and CDR2 SVGAGI.